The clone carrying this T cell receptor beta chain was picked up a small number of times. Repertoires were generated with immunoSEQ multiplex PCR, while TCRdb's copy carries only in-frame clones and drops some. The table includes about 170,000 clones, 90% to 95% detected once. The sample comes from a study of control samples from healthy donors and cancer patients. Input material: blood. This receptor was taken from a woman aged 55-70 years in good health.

The CDR3 DNA reads as TGTGCCAGCAGTACACTTACAGGGGCTGGAAACACCATATATTTT. It specifies CASSTLTGAGNTIYF. The V call is TRBV27, the J call TRBJ1-3; 7 bases align to TRBD1. CDR1 is MNHEY, CDR2 SMNVEV, per germline (reference sequence). The CDR3 covers 15 residues. Germline trimming cut 5 bases from V and 2 bases from J; bases unmatched to any gene: 6.